This TCR beta chain was found in a study of cytomegalovirus exposure and HLA in healthy donors. The PCR made use of 60 Vbeta and 13 Jbeta primers. Sequencing was performed with immunoSEQ multiplex PCR; in TCRdb, only in-frame clones are kept and a portion is missing. The sample carries about 200,000 clones, around 80% recorded once. Broader study findings: Cytomegalovirus association was assigned to some 160 TCR beta chains. It is likely that the observed cluster of highly shared sequence variants was a sequencing artifact.

For this clone: Its target is not known.

V gave up 3 bases and J gave up 4 bases; unmatched junction bases: 8. Germline V gene lookup returns CDR1 SGHRS and CDR2 YFSETQ. This CDR3 comprises 15 residues. The origin of this receptor is a man aged 35-49 years in good health and CMV-seronegative. The rearrangement uses TRBV5-1 and TRBJ2-5; 8 positions match TRBD1. Material for sequencing was PBMCs. CDR3 region: CASSSDRVDAETQYF. The CDR3 region has the DNA TGCGCCAGCAGCTCGGACAGGGTCGATGCAGAGACCCAGTACTTC.